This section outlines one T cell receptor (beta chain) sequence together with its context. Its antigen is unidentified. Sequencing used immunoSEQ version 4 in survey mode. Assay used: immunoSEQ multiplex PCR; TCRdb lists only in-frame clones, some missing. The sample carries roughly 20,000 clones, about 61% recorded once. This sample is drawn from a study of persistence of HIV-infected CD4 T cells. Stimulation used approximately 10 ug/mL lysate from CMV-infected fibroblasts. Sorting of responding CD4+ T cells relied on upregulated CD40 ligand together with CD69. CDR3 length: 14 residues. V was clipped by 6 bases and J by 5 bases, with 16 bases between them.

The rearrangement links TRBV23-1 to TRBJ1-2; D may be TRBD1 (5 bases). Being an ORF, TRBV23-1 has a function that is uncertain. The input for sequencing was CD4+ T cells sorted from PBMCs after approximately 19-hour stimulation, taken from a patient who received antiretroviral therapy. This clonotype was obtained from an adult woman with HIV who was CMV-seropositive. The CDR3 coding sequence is TGCGCCAGCAGCGGCACGACAGCCCCTTATGGCTACACCTTC. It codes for CASSGTTAPYGYTF.